Below are 26 T cell receptor beta chains sequenced from a single sample in a study of Ad26.COV2.S vaccination and SARS-CoV-2 variants. The repertoire was sequenced with immunoSEQ multiplex PCR; TCRdb's copy has only in-frame clones and lacks some. The table records around 240,000 clones, approximately 90% of them present only once. Treatment reported: about 20 received Ad26.COV2.S at low or high dose, single or two shots; 5 received placebo; per-sample allocation not given. Sample collection was performed on day 63 after the first vaccine or placebo injection. The sequences come from peripheral blood, collected in a trial of Ad26.COV2.S vaccine versus placebo. The receptors originated from a person between 18 and 60 years old who received the Ad26.COV2.S COVID-19 vaccine or a placebo.

The chain is built from TRBV30 and TRBJ1-2, with 9 bases matching TRBD1. The germline V gene has CDR1 GTSNPN and CDR2 SVGIG (reference sequence). Unmatched junction bases numbered 3, after V lost 5 bases and J lost 5 bases. This CDR3 has 12 amino acids. This chain's CDR3 is CAWGTGLYGYTF. CDR3 nucleotide sequence: TGTGCCTGGGGGACAGGGTTGTATGGCTACACCTTC.

The DNA for the CDR3 is TGTGCCAGTAGTACTATAATGGGACTGGGAAGGGCTACCGGGGAGCTGTTTTTT. Amino acids: CASSTIMGLGRATGELFF. This rearrangement joins TRBV19 to TRBJ2-2; possible D gene TRBD2, 6 bases. Germline assignment: CDR1 LNHDA and CDR2 SQIVND (reference sequence). The CDR3 covers 18 residues. The ends were cut back, 4 bases at V and 5 bases at J, with 23 bases in the middle.

The chain combines TRBV27 with TRBJ1-2; TRBD1 is a possible D gene (5 bases). This CDR3 region has 14 residues. Germline-derived CDR1 and CDR2 are MNHEY and SMNVEV (reference sequence). Trimming took 4 bases from V and 4 from J, leaving 13 bases between them. The CDR3 sequence: CASSSGRDSYGYTF. CDR3 nucleotides: TGTGCCAGCAGTTCCGGACGGGACTCCTATGGCTACACCTTC.

This clone was counted between two and nine times. J is TRBJ2-7 and V is TRBV11-2, with TRBD1 as a possible D gene (5 bases). The V end was cut by 8 bases, the J end by 1 base, with 18 bases between. Germline V gene data show CDR1 as SGHAT and CDR2 as FQNNGV. CDR3 length: 15 residues. The CDR3 coding sequence is TGTGCCAGCTGCCTTAGGGTAGGGGTGTCCTACGAGCAGTACTTC. Its protein is CASCLRVGVSYEQYF.

The chain carries TRBV30 and TRBJ1-6; D is possibly TRBD1 (5 bases). Trimming pared 7 bases from V and 7 bases from J, leaving 14 bases between. Germline values: CDR1 GTSNPN, CDR2 SVGIG (reference sequence). This CDR3 spans 13 amino acids. The CDR3 sequence is CALSRGTNSPLHF. CDR3 coding DNA: TGTGCCTTAAGCCGGGGGACGAATTCACCCCTCCACTTT. Complete variable domain (other parts from reference TRBV30 and TRBJ1-6): SQTIHQWPATLVQPVGSPLSLECTVEGTSNPNLYWYRQAAGRGLQLLFYSVGIGQISSEVPQNLSASRPQDRQFILSSKKLLLSDSGFYLCALSRGTNSPLHFGNGTRLTVT.

This clone was counted between two and nine times. This chain connects TRBV28 to TRBJ2-7; tentatively, D is TRBD2 (6 bases). CDR3 length: 14 residues. The V end was cut by 5 bases, the J end by 3 bases, with 14 bases between. Per the germline V gene, CDR1 is MDHEN and CDR2 is SYDVKM. The CDR3 region is CASSSRWRDYEQYF. The DNA of the CDR3 is TGTGCCAGCAGTAGCCGTTGGCGGGACTACGAGCAGTACTTC. The entire variable domain, with the rest obtained from reference TRBV28 and TRBJ2-7, is as follows: DVKVTQSSRYLVKRTGEKVFLECVQDMDHENMFWYRQDPGLGLRLIYFSYDVKMKEKGDIPEGYSVSREKKERFSLILESASTNQTSMYLCASSSRWRDYEQYFGPGTRLTVT.

The chain joins TRBV7-9 to TRBJ1-1; TRBD1 aligns across 10 bases. The CDR3 is 15 residues long. The V gene's germline CDR1 is SEHNR and CDR2 FQNEAQ (reference sequence). Trimming removed 5 bases from V and 1 base from J; junction bases left unmatched: 4. The CDR3: CASSLTGGANTEAFF. In DNA form, the CDR3 reads TGTGCCAGCAGCCTGACAGGGGGCGCGAACACTGAAGCTTTCTTT.

The genes are TRBV30 and TRBJ2-7, with unresolved D. The germline CDR1 and CDR2 sequences are GTSNPN and SVGIG (reference sequence). This CDR3 is 13 amino acids long. V was cut by 0 bases and J by 2 bases, with 8 bases left in between. The CDR3 DNA reads TGTGCCTGGAGTGTCGGGCAGGCCTACGAGCAGTACTTC. Encoded protein: CAWSVGQAYEQYF.

The chain has TRBV5-1 and TRBJ1-3; D is unclear. Trimming took off 1 base at V and 2 bases at J, with 13 bases between the two ends. CDR1 is SGHRS, CDR2 YFSETQ, per germline. There are 16 residues in the CDR3. CDR3 sequence: CASSLYGESAGNTIYF. The CDR3 DNA reads as TGCGCCAGCAGCTTGTACGGGGAGTCGGCTGGAAACACCATATATTTT.

V gene TRBV18 combines with J gene TRBJ2-1; TRBD1 is a possible D gene (5 bases). V lost 3 bases to trimming and J lost 7 bases, with 19 bases between them. Germline V gene lookup returns CDR1 KGHSH and CDR2 LQKENI. The CDR3 contains 16 residues. This chain's CDR3 is CASSPHRLGAANEQFF. As DNA, the CDR3 is TGTGCCAGCTCACCCCATCGACTTGGGGCTGCTAATGAGCAGTTCTTC.

This clone is a singleton in its sample. CDR3 DNA: TGTGCCACCAGTGGCCATTGGCCAGGGAATAATCAAGAGACCCAGTACTTC. Its protein product is CATSGHWPGNNQETQYF. The J gene is TRBJ2-5, the V gene TRBV24-1, with D possibly TRBD1 on 5 matching bases. Trimming removed 5 bases from V and 2 bases from J, with 20 bases in between. Germline V gene sequence: CDR1 KGHDR, CDR2 SFDVKD. CDR3 length equals 17 residues.

This clone was observed a handful of times. The CDR3 here is CATSDPGTSQTQYF. The CDR3 region has the DNA TGTGCCACCAGTGACCCCGGGACTAGCCAAACGCAGTATTTT. The genes are TRBV24-1 and TRBJ2-3, with 9 bases fitting TRBD2. Looked up from germline, CDR1 is KGHDR and CDR2 is SFDVKD. Trimming took 4 bases from V and 9 from J; bases not matched to a gene: 7. CDR3 length: 14 residues.

The chain carries TRBV6-2 or TRBV6-3 and TRBJ1-2, with 8 positions matching TRBD1. J lost 4 bases, V lost 6 bases, and 7 bases had no gene match. There are 14 residues in the CDR3. Germline V lookup: CDR1 MNHEY, CDR2 SVGEGT. CDR3 in amino acids: CASSGQGSFYGYTF. CDR3 DNA sequence: TGTGCCAGCAGCGGACAGGGATCCTTCTATGGCTACACCTTC.

The J gene is TRBJ2-2, the V gene TRBV7-7; D not resolved. This CDR3 is 10 amino acids long. The germline gives CDR1 SSHAT, CDR2 FNYEAQ (reference sequence). CDR3 protein: CATGAGELFF. In nucleotides, the CDR3 is TGTGCAACGGGTGCCGGGGAGCTGTTTTTT.

The CDR3 loop is CASSLVGGARETQYF. In nucleotides, the CDR3 is TGTGCCAGCAGCTTAGTGGGAGGGGCCCGGGAGACCCAGTACTTC. The chain recombines TRBV7-8 with TRBJ2-5, with 7 bases fitting TRBD2. V lost 1 base and J lost 5; bases outside the gene matches: 7. The CDR3 length is 15 residues. Germline values: CDR1 SGHVS, CDR2 FQNEAQ.

The chain is built from TRBV12-3 or TRBV12-4 and TRBJ2-5; D is uncertain. Deletions cut 4 bases from V and 5 bases from J, with 8 bases between. The CDR3 contains 12 residues. The CDR3 sequence is CASSSTWETQYF. CDR3 nucleotides: TGTGCCAGCAGTTCCACGTGGGAGACCCAGTACTTC.

The V and J genes are TRBV28 and TRBJ2-4, with 8 bases that match TRBD1. CDR1 and CDR2 from the germline V gene are MDHEN and SYDVKM. This CDR3 has 15 amino acids. V was pared by 5 bases and J by 0 bases, with 3 bases of the junction left unmatched. The CDR3 sequence is CASSTRGLAKNIQYF. CDR3 nucleotides: TGTGCCAGCAGTACCAGGGGGCTAGCCAAAAACATTCAGTACTTC. The variable domain in full, with the rest retrieved from reference TRBV28 and TRBJ2-4, is DVKVTQSSRYLVKRTGEKVFLECVQDMDHENMFWYRQDPGLGLRLIYFSYDVKMKEKGDIPEGYSVSREKKERFSLILESASTNQTSMYLCASSTRGLAKNIQYFGAGTRLSVL.

This chain uses TRBV18 with TRBJ2-2, with no clear D. The CDR3 totals 19 residues. Germline V CDR1 and CDR2: KGHSH, LQKENI. V was trimmed by 0 bases and J by 1 base, leaving 18 bases between them. The CDR3 region is CASSPPPAPLARNTGELFF. The CDR3 nucleotides are TGTGCCAGCTCACCACCGCCAGCTCCTCTCGCAAGGAACACCGGGGAGCTGTTTTTT.

This chain joins TRBV28 and TRBJ1-1; D not resolved. The germline gives CDR1 MDHEN, CDR2 SYDVKM. The CDR3 length is 13 residues. V lost 7 bases, J lost 6 bases, and 15 bases lay in between. The CDR3 here is CASIPSLGPEAFF. CDR3 DNA: TGTGCCAGCATCCCCAGCTTGGGCCCTGAAGCTTTCTTT.

CDR3 nucleotides: TGTGCCACCAGTGATTCCAGGGGAAGGTTCACAGATACGCAGTATTTT. Translated, it gives CATSDSRGRFTDTQYF. The rearrangement links TRBV24-1 to TRBJ2-3; tentative D call: TRBD1 (6 bases). The V and J ends lost 2 bases and 2 bases respectively, with 13 bases between them. This CDR3 region has 16 residues. Per germline, CDR1 KGHDR and CDR2 SFDVKD.

This sequence joins TRBV27 and TRBJ2-1; D ambiguous. The CDR3 extends over 13 amino acids. The V end lost 3 bases, the J end lost 6 bases, and 9 bases lay between the germline ends. Germline assignment: CDR1 MNHEY and CDR2 SMNVEV (reference sequence). This CDR3 reads CASSFSPTNEQFF. For the CDR3, the DNA is TGTGCCAGCAGTTTTTCTCCGACCAATGAGCAGTTCTTC.

The V call is TRBV7-9, the J call TRBJ2-1; the match to TRBD2 covers 7 bases. The germline gives CDR1 SEHNR, CDR2 FQNEAQ (reference sequence). CDR3 length equals 13 residues. Trimming at V came to 8 bases and at J to 9 bases, leaving 10 bases not matched to a gene. In DNA, the CDR3 is TGTGCCAGCGGGTCCCTAGCGGTCCTTGAGCAGTTCTTC. Its protein is CASGSLAVLEQFF.

The chain recombines TRBV4-2 with TRBJ1-5; a weak D match, TRBD1 (5 bases). The CDR3 is 20 residues long. The germline V and J ends were trimmed by 0 bases and 2 bases, with 23 bases remaining between them. Germline CDR1 and CDR2: LGHNA and YNFKEQ. CDR3 in DNA: TGTGCCAGCAGCCAAGAGGTGGGGCCTGACTCCCCGCGGGGCAATCAGCCCCAGCATTTT. It encodes CASSQEVGPDSPRGNQPQHF.

The chain is built from TRBV28 and TRBJ1-4; no clear D. The ends were cut back, 5 bases at V and 6 bases at J, with 19 bases in the middle. This CDR3 is built from 16 residues. The germline CDR1 and CDR2 sequences are MDHEN and SYDVKM. This chain's CDR3 is CASSVRRGGEYEKLFF. The CDR3 DNA reads as TGTGCCAGCAGTGTCCGCCGAGGCGGGGAATATGAAAAACTGTTTTTT.

The gene calls are TRBV6-1 and TRBJ2-7; 8 nucleotides line up with TRBD2. With V trimmed by 5 bases and J by 6 bases, 12 bases remained unmatched. CDR1 is MNHNS, CDR2 SASEGT, per germline. The CDR3 contains 15 residues. The CDR3 DNA is TGTGCCAGCAGTTCCCCGGGGGGGGGATCTGGCGAGCAGTACTTC. It specifies CASSSPGGGSGEQYF.

This chain connects TRBV11-2 to TRBJ2-3; D is unresolved. The V end was cut by 0 bases, the J end by 6 bases, with 7 bases between. The germline gives CDR1 SGHAT, CDR2 FQNNGV. This CDR3 comprises 13 residues. Written as DNA, the CDR3 is TGTGCCAGCAGCTTAGATGTATTCGATACGCAGTATTTT. Encoded protein: CASSLDVFDTQYF.